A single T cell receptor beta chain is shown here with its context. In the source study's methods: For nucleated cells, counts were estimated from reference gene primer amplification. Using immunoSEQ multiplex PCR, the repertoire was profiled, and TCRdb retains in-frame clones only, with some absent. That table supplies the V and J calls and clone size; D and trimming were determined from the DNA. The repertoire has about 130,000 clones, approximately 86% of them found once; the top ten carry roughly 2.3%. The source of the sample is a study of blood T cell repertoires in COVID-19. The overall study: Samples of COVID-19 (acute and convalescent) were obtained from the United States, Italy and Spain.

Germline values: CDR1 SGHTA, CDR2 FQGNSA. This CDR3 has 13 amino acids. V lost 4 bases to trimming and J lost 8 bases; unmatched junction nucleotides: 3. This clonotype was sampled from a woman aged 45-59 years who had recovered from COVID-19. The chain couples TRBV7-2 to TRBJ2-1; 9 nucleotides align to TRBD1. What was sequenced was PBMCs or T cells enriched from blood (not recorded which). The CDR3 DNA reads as TGTGCCAGCAGCTCCGACAGGGGGGATGAGCAGTTCTTC. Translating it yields CASSSDRGDEQFF.